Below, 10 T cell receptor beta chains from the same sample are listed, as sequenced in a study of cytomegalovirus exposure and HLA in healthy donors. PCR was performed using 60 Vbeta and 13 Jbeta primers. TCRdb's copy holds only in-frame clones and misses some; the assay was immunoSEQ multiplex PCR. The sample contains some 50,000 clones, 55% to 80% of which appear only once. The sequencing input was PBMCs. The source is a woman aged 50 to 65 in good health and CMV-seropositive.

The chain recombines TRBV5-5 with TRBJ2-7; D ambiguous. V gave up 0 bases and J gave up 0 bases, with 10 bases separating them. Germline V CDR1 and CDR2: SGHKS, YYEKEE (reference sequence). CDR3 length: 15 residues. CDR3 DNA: TGTGCCAGCAGCTTGGCCTACGGTAGCTCCTACGAGCAGTACTTC. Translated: CASSLAYGSSYEQYF.

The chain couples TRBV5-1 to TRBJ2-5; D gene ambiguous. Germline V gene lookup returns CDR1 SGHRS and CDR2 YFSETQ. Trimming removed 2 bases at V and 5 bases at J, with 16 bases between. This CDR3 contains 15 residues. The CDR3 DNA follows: TGCGCCAGCAGCTTTGATGCGAAGAAGAGTGAGACCCAGTACTTC. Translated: CASSFDAKKSETQYF.

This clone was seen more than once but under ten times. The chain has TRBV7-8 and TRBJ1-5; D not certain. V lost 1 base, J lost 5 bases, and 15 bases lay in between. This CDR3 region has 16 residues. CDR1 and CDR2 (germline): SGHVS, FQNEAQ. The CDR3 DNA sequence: TGTGCCAGCAGCTTAGTAGGAGGACGCAAGGATCAGCCCCAGCATTTT. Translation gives CASSLVGGRKDQPQHF.

CDR3 in amino acids: CASSQRLKEYF. The CDR3 DNA follows: TGTGCCAGCAGTCAAAGACTAAAGGAGTACTTC. V is TRBV28 and J is TRBJ2-5; maybe TRBD2 (5 bases). CDR3 length: 11 amino acids. The germline CDR1 and CDR2 sequences are MDHEN and SYDVKM. V lost 5 bases and J lost 12, with 13 bases in between. Using reference TRBV28 and TRBJ2-5 for the parts outside the CDR3, the full variable domain is DVKVTQSSRYLVKRTGEKVFLECVQDMDHENMFWYRQDPGLGLRLIYFSYDVKMKEKGDIPEGYSVSREKKERFSLILESASTNQTSMYLCASSQRLKEYFGPGTRLLVL.

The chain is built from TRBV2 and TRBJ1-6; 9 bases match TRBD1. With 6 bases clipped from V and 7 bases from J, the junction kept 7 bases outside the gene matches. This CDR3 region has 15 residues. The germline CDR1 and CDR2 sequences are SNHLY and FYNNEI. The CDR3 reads CASRAPGQGNSPLHF. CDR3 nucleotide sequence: TGTGCCAGCAGAGCCCCGGGACAGGGAAATTCACCCCTCCACTTT.

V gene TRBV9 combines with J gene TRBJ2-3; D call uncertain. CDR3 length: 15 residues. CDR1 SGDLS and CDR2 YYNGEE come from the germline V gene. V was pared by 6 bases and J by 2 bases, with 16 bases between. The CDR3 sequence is CASTPTQFFTDTQYF. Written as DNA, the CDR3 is TGTGCCAGCACCCCCACACAATTCTTCACAGATACGCAGTATTTT.

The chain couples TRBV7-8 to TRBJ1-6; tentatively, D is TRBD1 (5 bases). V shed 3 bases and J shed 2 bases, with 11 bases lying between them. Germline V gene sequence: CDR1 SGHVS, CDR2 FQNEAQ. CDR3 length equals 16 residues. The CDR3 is CASSLQGSTYNSPLHF. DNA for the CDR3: TGTGCCAGCAGCTTGCAGGGATCTACCTATAATTCACCCCTCCACTTT.

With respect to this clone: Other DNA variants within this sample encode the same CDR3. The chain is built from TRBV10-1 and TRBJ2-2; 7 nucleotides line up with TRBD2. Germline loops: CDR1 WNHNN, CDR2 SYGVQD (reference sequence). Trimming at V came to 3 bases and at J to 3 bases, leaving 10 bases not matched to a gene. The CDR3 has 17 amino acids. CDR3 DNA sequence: TGCGCCAGCAGTGAAATCCCTAGCGGAAGAGACACCGGGGAGCTGTTTTTT. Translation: CASSEIPSGRDTGELFF.

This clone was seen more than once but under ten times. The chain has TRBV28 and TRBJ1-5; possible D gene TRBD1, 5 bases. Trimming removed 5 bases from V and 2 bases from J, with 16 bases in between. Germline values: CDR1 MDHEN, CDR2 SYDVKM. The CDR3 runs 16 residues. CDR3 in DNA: TGTGCCAGCAGTCCCCCGCGGGGGGTCGGCAATCAGCCCCAGCATTTT. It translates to CASSPPRGVGNQPQHF. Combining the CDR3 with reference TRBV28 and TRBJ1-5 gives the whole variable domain DVKVTQSSRYLVKRTGEKVFLECVQDMDHENMFWYRQDPGLGLRLIYFSYDVKMKEKGDIPEGYSVSREKKERFSLILESASTNQTSMYLCASSPPRGVGNQPQHFGDGTRLSIL.

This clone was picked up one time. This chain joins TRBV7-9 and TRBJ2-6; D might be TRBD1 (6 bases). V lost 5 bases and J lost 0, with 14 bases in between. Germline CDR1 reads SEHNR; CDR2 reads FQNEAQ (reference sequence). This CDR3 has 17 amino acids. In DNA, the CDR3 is TGTGCCAGCAGCCCAGGACAGTTGAGCTCTGGGGCCAACGTCCTGACTTTC. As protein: CASSPGQLSSGANVLTF.